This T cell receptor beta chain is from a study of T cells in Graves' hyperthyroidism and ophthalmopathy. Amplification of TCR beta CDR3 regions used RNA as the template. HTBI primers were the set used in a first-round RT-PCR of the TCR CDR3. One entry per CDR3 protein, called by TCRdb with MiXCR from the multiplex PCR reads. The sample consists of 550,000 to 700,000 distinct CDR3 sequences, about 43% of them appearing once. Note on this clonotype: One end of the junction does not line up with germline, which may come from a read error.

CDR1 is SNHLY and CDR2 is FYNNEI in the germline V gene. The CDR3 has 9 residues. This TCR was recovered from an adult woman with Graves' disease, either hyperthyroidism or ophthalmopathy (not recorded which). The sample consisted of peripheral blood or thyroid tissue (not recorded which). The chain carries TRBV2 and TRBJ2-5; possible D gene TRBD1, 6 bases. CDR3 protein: CASSERQDF. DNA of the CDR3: TGTGCCAGCAGTGAACGACAGGACTTC.